These 16 T cell receptor beta chains were sequenced from one sample in a study of beta chain features in type 1 diabetes. Sequencing targeted expressed TCRB transcripts, as all isolated RNA had been reverse transcribed. Repertoires were generated with immunoSEQ multiplex PCR, while TCRdb's copy carries only in-frame clones and drops some. The sample contains about 130,000 clones, about 10% of which appear only once. The sample taken for sequencing was central memory CD4+ T cells from blood. Receptors originate from a man aged 18-30 years in good health.

The rearrangement uses TRBV7-2 and TRBJ1-4; D gene ambiguous. Germline CDR1 is SGHTA and CDR2 is FQGNSA. The CDR3 extends over 17 amino acids. V was cut by 2 bases and J by 2 bases, with 15 bases left in between. CDR3 DNA: TGTGCCAGCAGCTTAAGGGAGGCGGGAGGCACTAATGAAAAACTGTTTTTT. Its translation is CASSLREAGGTNEKLFF. The variable domain in full, completed from reference TRBV7-2 and TRBJ1-4, reads GAGVSQSPSNKVTEKGKDVELRCDPISGHTALYWYRQSLGQGLEFLIYFQGNSAPDKSGLPSDRFSAERTGGSVSTLTIQRTQQEDSAVYLCASSLREAGGTNEKLFFGSGTQLSVL.

CDR3 protein: CASSSVSLTGGGFTDTQYF. The CDR3 DNA reads as TGCGCCAGCAGTTCCGTGTCCCTAACCGGGGGGGGATTCACAGATACGCAGTATTTT. The J gene is TRBJ2-3, the V gene TRBV5-1; the match to TRBD2 covers 8 bases. V lost 5 bases to trimming and J lost 2 bases; unmatched junction nucleotides: 19. CDR3 size: 19 residues. Germline CDR1 and CDR2: SGHRS and YFSETQ.

In its sample, this clone was seen a few times. The chain joins TRBV4-3 to TRBJ1-3; possible D gene TRBD1, 5 bases. Trimming shortened V by 4 bases and J by 1 base, and 17 bases separated the two germline ends. Looked up from germline, CDR1 is LGHNA and CDR2 is YSLEER. The CDR3 loop spans 17 amino acids. CDR3 sequence: CASSLELSGYSGNTIYF. In nucleotides, the CDR3 is TGCGCCAGCAGCCTAGAACTATCAGGGTATTCTGGAAACACCATATATTTT.

The gene calls are TRBV2 and TRBJ2-5; possibly TRBD1 for D (5 bases). The V end was cut by 1 base, the J end by 4 bases, with 10 bases between. Germline CDR1 reads SNHLY; CDR2 reads FYNNEI. This CDR3 is built from 14 residues. The CDR3: CASSEGEGAETQYF. CDR3 in DNA: TGTGCCAGCAGTGAAGGGGAAGGGGCAGAGACCCAGTACTTC.

This clone was counted between two and nine times. The chain uses TRBV4-1 and TRBJ1-2; 9 nucleotides agree with TRBD1. J was trimmed by 4 bases and V by 5 bases; bases with no gene match: 5. Germline assignment: CDR1 MGHRA and CDR2 YSYEKL. CDR3 length: 14 residues. This CDR3 reads CASSAQTGGYGYTF. For the CDR3, the DNA is TGCGCCAGCAGCGCCCAGACAGGGGGCTATGGCTACACCTTC.

CDR3 DNA: TGTGCCAGCAGCCTTGGACTAGCGGGGGCGGGGAATGAGCAGTTCTTC. It translates to CASSLGLAGAGNEQFF. The rearrangement links TRBV7-2 to TRBJ2-1, with 13 bases aligning to TRBD2. The junction had 8 bases not matched to a gene; V was cut back by 5 bases and J by 7 bases. The CDR3 totals 16 residues. Germline V gene data show CDR1 as SGHTA and CDR2 as FQGNSA.

There are a few counts of this clone. This chain uses TRBV10-3 with TRBJ2-3; the match to TRBD2 covers 15 bases. V lost 6 bases to trimming and J lost 3 bases; unmatched junction nucleotides: 13. In germline, CDR1 is ENHRY, CDR2 SYGVKD. The CDR3 runs 19 residues. The CDR3 loop is CAIRPGLAGGLGATDTQYF. The CDR3 nucleotides read TGTGCCATCAGACCGGGACTAGCGGGGGGCCTTGGGGCGACAGATACGCAGTATTTT.

This chain links TRBV7-2 with TRBJ2-5; no firm D call. Germline CDR1 SGHTA, CDR2 FQGNSA. The CDR3 extends over 13 amino acids. Trimming stripped 2 bases from V and 2 bases from J, with 6 bases between. The DNA for the CDR3 is TGTGCCAGCAGCTTATACTGGCAAGAGACCCAGTACTTC. The encoded protein is CASSLYWQETQYF.

The V and J genes are TRBV30 and TRBJ1-2, with a possible D match to TRBD1 (5 bases). CDR3 length equals 12 residues. Germline V lookup: CDR1 GTSNPN, CDR2 SVGIG (reference sequence). V was clipped by 2 bases and J by 4 bases, with 8 bases between them. CDR3 sequence: CAWSTGAYGYTF. The CDR3 DNA reads as TGTGCCTGGAGTACAGGAGCCTATGGCTACACCTTC.

Here the CDR3 reads CASSPSRSSSVGYTF. CDR3 coding DNA: TGTGCCAGCTCACCGTCACGGAGCTCTTCTGTTGGCTACACCTTC. The rearrangement links TRBV18 to TRBJ1-2; D remains unclear. Trimming removed 3 bases at V and 7 bases at J, with 18 bases between. Germline V lookup: CDR1 KGHSH, CDR2 LQKENI. The CDR3 consists of 15 residues.

In this sample, this clone turned up a few times. V and J are TRBV29-1 and TRBJ2-2; 10 bases map to TRBD2. CDR3 length: 14 residues. The germline V gene has CDR1 SQVTM and CDR2 ANQGSEA. The V and J ends lost 6 bases and 1 base, in that order; junction bases with no gene match: 2. The CDR3 reads CSVRLAGNTGELFF. Here the CDR3 DNA reads TGCAGCGTCAGACTAGCGGGGAACACCGGGGAGCTGTTTTTT.

J is TRBJ1-6 and V is TRBV6-5, with 8 positions matching TRBD1. Germline assignment: CDR1 MNHEY and CDR2 SVGAGI. J lost 12 bases, V lost 0 bases, and 10 bases had no gene match. The CDR3 runs 16 residues. The CDR3 bases are TGTGCCAGCAGTTACTCAATCCAGGGGGCCCCACTACCCCTCCACTTT. Its protein product is CASSYSIQGAPLPLHF.

The sample holds a few counts of this clone. The chain employs TRBV6-5 and TRBJ2-7, with TRBD2 matching over 7 bases. The CDR3 spans 15 residues. In germline, CDR1 is MNHEY, CDR2 SVGAGI. Germline trimming cut 0 bases from V and 6 bases from J; bases unmatched to any gene: 8. The CDR3 DNA is TGTGCCAGCAGTTACTCCGGGGGGATCGTAGGCGAGCAGTACTTC. Protein sequence: CASSYSGGIVGEQYF.

The chain has TRBV2 and TRBJ1-1, with TRBD1 as a possible D gene (5 bases). V lost 8 bases and J lost 4, with 23 bases in between. The length of the CDR3 is 16 residues. Germline CDR1 SNHLY, CDR2 FYNNEI. The CDR3 here is CASRQLMTRDRTEAFF. The CDR3 DNA follows: TGTGCCAGCCGACAATTAATGACCAGGGATCGCACTGAAGCTTTCTTT.

This clone has just one count. The same CDR3 also results from other DNA sequences found in this sample. This chain connects TRBV9 to TRBJ1-3; D unresolved. Deletions cut 2 bases from V and 1 base from J, with 7 bases between. This CDR3 spans 14 amino acids. Germline V gene lookup returns CDR1 SGDLS and CDR2 YYNGEE. CDR3 in amino acids: CASSVVGSGNTIYF. CDR3 in DNA: TGTGCCAGCAGCGTCGTCGGTTCTGGAAACACCATATATTTT.

Only a few counts were recorded for this clone. This chain connects TRBV29-1 to TRBJ1-1, with TRBD1 as a possible D gene (5 bases). Germline lookup yields CDR1 SQVTM and CDR2 ANQGSEA. This CDR3 comprises 15 residues. The V end was cut by 2 bases, the J end by 1 base, with 14 bases between. CDR3 in amino acids: CSVEPLQGRNTEAFF. The CDR3 nucleotides are TGCAGCGTTGAACCACTTCAGGGTCGGAACACTGAAGCTTTCTTT. Full variable domain (rest looked up from reference TRBV29-1 and TRBJ1-1): SAVISQKPSRDICQRGTSLTIQCQVDSQVTMMFWYRQQPGQSLTLIATANQGSEATYESGFVIDKFPISRPNLTFSTLTVSNMSPEDSSIYLCSVEPLQGRNTEAFFGQGTRLTVV.